These 15 T cell receptor beta chains originate from one sample sequenced in a study of OX40 agonist ivuxolimab in advanced cancers. TCRdb's table, derived via immunoSEQ multiplex PCR, lists solely in-frame clones and lacks some. The table shows 81,000 or so clones, with 88% occurring only once. The material sequenced was CD4+ or CD8+ T cells sorted from blood, taken in a trial of the OX40 agonist ivuxolimab. These receptors all stem from an adult with an advanced solid tumor such as melanoma, head and neck, liver or kidney cancer.

The chain links TRBV5-1 to TRBJ2-7; tentatively, D is TRBD2 (6 bases). V was trimmed by 5 bases and J by 0 bases, leaving 9 bases between them. The CDR3 spans 13 residues. Germline values: CDR1 SGHRS, CDR2 YFSETQ. The CDR3 coding sequence is TGCGCCAGCAGGGCGGGGACCTCCTACGAGCAGTACTTC. As protein: CASRAGTSYEQYF.

CDR3: CASSSDSRNQPQHF. The CDR3 bases are TGTGCCAGCTCATCTGACAGCCGCAATCAGCCCCAGCATTTT. The chain has TRBV18 and TRBJ1-5, with D possibly TRBD1 on 5 matching bases. This CDR3 is built from 14 residues. V gave up 5 bases and J gave up 2 bases, with 10 bases separating them. The germline V gene encodes CDR1 KGHSH and CDR2 LQKENI.

The gene calls are TRBV28 and TRBJ1-6; D unclear. Deletions cut 3 bases from V and 6 bases from J, with 6 bases between. The CDR3 is 13 amino acids. Per germline, CDR1 MDHEN and CDR2 SYDVKM. The CDR3 sequence: CASSLWGNSPLHF. The CDR3 DNA is TGTGCCAGCAGTTTGTGGGGTAATTCACCCCTCCACTTT. The whole variable domain, remainder taken from reference TRBV28 and TRBJ1-6, is DVKVTQSSRYLVKRTGEKVFLECVQDMDHENMFWYRQDPGLGLRLIYFSYDVKMKEKGDIPEGYSVSREKKERFSLILESASTNQTSMYLCASSLWGNSPLHFGNGTRLTVT.

The gene calls are TRBV6-6 and TRBJ1-2; perhaps TRBD1 as D (5 bases). Germline V gene lookup returns CDR1 MNHNY and CDR2 SVGAGI (reference sequence). The CDR3 has 13 residues. Trimming pared 5 bases from V and 7 bases from J, leaving 14 bases between. As DNA, the CDR3 is TGTGCCAGCAGTCCGAACCGGGACGCTGGCTACACCTTC. It codes for CASSPNRDAGYTF.

The J gene is TRBJ2-7, the V gene TRBV6-5; D perhaps matches TRBD1 (5 bases). This CDR3 region has 14 residues. Germline values: CDR1 MNHEY, CDR2 SVGAGI. The germline V and J ends were trimmed by 0 bases and 3 bases, with 9 bases remaining between them. The CDR3 bases are TGTGCCAGCAGTTACTCAGGGGCTGACTACGAGCAGTACTTC. Translated, it gives CASSYSGADYEQYF.

The genes are TRBV11-2 and TRBJ1-5, with TRBD1 as a possible D gene (5 bases). Per germline, CDR1 SGHAT and CDR2 FQNNGV. The CDR3 length is 13 residues. Between the trimmed V and J ends, which lost 5 bases and 4 bases, there was a span of 9 bases. The DNA for the CDR3 is TGTGCCAGCAGCCCCGGGGGGAATCAGCCCCAGCATTTT. Its protein product is CASSPGGNQPQHF.

The CDR3 loop is CASNIQGREETQYF. The CDR3 DNA sequence: TGTGCCAGCAACATACAGGGTCGGGAGGAGACCCAGTACTTC. The chain links TRBV9 to TRBJ2-5; D possibly matches TRBD1 or TRBD2 (6 bases each). Germline lookup yields CDR1 SGDLS and CDR2 YYNGEE. Deletions cut 6 bases from V and 5 bases from J, with 17 bases between. This CDR3 contains 14 residues.

This clone has only one observation. The rearrangement links TRBV18 to TRBJ2-5; 13 bases align to TRBD2. Germline V gene data show CDR1 as KGHSH and CDR2 as LQKENI. With 3 bases clipped from V and 0 bases from J, the junction kept 7 bases outside the gene matches. The CDR3 is 18 residues long. The DNA of the CDR3 is TGTGCCAGCTCACCCGGACTAGCGGGGGTGTCGTACCAAGAGACCCAGTACTTC. This gives the protein CASSPGLAGVSYQETQYF.

V gene TRBV5-1 combines with J gene TRBJ2-2, with D hard to call. The CDR3 extends over 12 amino acids. V gave up 5 bases and J gave up 5 bases, with 7 bases separating them. Germline V gene sequence: CDR1 SGHRS, CDR2 YFSETQ. The CDR3 loop is CASSSETGELFF. Here the CDR3 DNA reads TGCGCCAGCAGTTCGGAGACCGGGGAGCTGTTTTTT.

This clone was picked up a small number of times. The CDR3 sequence is CASSHYYQPQHF. The CDR3 bases are TGTGCCAGCAGCCACTATTATCAGCCCCAGCATTTT. The chain is built from TRBV7-8 and TRBJ1-5; D is uncertain. Deletions cut 5 bases from V and 5 bases from J, with 7 bases between. This CDR3 is 12 amino acids long. Germline loops: CDR1 SGHVS, CDR2 FQNEAQ.

The chain employs TRBV10-1 and TRBJ2-2; 7 bases align to TRBD1. The CDR3 has 14 amino acids. Germline V gene sequence: CDR1 WNHNN, CDR2 SYGVQD (reference sequence). The ends lost 11 bases at V and 0 bases at J; junction bases unmatched: 6. CDR3: CARDRDPNTGELFF. The CDR3, as DNA: TGCGCCCGCGACAGGGACCCGAACACCGGGGAGCTGTTTTTT.

The table lists this clone with a count of one. This chain links TRBV2 with TRBJ1-1; D gene unclear. Germline V CDR1 and CDR2: SNHLY, FYNNEI. The ends were cut back, 0 bases at V and 0 bases at J, with 8 bases in the middle. CDR3 length equals 15 residues. The CDR3 DNA sequence: TGTGCCAGCAGTGAAGCGCTGGGGATGAACACTGAAGCTTTCTTT. It specifies CASSEALGMNTEAFF.

The rearrangement uses TRBV28 and TRBJ2-2; D could derive from TRBD1 or TRBD2 (5 bases each). Deletions cut 5 bases from V and 5 bases from J, with 12 bases between. The germline V gene has CDR1 MDHEN and CDR2 SYDVKM. CDR3 length: 14 amino acids. CDR3 in amino acids: CASSGTGTTGELFF. In DNA form, the CDR3 reads TGTGCCAGCAGTGGGACCGGAACGACCGGGGAGCTGTTTTTT.

The V gene is TRBV18, the J gene TRBJ1-2, with 9 bases matching TRBD1. The CDR3 extends over 14 amino acids. CDR1 is KGHSH, CDR2 LQKENI, per germline. The J segment lost 4 bases and the V segment lost 4 bases, leaving 4 bases of the junction unmatched. The CDR3 DNA sequence: TGTGCCAGCTCACTGACAGGGGGGGGCTATGGCTACACCTTC. Translating gives CASSLTGGGYGYTF. Based on the CDR3 plus reference TRBV18 and TRBJ1-2, the full variable domain is NAGVMQNPRHLVRRRGQEARLRCSPMKGHSHVYWYRQLPEEGLKFMVYLQKENIIDESGMPKERFSAEFPKEGPSILRIQQVVRGDSAAYFCASSLTGGGYGYTFGSGTRLTVV.

The V gene is TRBV19, the J gene TRBJ2-5; D remains unclear. The CDR3 has 12 amino acids. CDR1 LNHDA and CDR2 SQIVND come from the germline V gene (reference sequence). Trimming pared 2 bases from V and 13 bases from J, leaving 14 bases between. The CDR3 region has the DNA TGTGCCAGTAGTATAATAGGAAAGGCTTCGTACTTC. Translation: CASSIIGKASYF.